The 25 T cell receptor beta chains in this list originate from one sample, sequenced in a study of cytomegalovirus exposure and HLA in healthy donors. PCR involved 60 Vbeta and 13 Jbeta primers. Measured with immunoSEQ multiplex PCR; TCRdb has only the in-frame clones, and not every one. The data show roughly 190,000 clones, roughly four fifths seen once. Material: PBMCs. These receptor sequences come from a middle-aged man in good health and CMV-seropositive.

This CDR3 is CASGGRGGYGYTF. CDR3 coding DNA: TGTGCCAGCGGGGGTCGGGGAGGGTATGGCTACACCTTC. This rearrangement joins TRBV9 to TRBJ1-2; the D gene is possibly TRBD1 (5 bases). Germline V gene sequence: CDR1 SGDLS, CDR2 YYNGEE. The V end lost 7 bases, the J end lost 5 bases, and 15 bases lay between the germline ends. The CDR3 runs 13 residues.

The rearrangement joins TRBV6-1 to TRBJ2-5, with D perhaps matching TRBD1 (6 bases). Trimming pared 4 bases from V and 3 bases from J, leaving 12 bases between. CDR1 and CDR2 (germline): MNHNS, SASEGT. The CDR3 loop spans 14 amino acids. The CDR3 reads CASSGQVSKETQYF. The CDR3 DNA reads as TGTGCCAGCAGTGGACAGGTCTCCAAAGAGACCCAGTACTTC.

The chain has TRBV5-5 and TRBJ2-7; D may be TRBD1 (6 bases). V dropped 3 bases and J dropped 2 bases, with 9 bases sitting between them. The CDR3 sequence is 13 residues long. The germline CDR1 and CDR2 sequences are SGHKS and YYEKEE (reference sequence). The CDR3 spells CASSSTGPYEQYF. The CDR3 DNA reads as TGTGCCAGCAGCTCGACAGGCCCCTACGAGCAGTACTTC.

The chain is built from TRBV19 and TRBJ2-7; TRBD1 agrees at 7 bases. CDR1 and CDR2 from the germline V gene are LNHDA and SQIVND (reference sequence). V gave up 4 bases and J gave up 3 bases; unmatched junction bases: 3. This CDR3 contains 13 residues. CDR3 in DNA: TGTGCCAGTAGTACCTGGGACAGCTACGAGCAGTACTTC. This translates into CASSTWDSYEQYF.

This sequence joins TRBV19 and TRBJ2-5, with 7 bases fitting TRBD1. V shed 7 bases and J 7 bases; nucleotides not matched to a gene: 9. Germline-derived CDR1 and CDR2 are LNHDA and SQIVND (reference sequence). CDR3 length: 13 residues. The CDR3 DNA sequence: TGTGCCAGTACGACAGGGAAGAAAGCGACCCAGTACTTC. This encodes CASTTGKKATQYF.

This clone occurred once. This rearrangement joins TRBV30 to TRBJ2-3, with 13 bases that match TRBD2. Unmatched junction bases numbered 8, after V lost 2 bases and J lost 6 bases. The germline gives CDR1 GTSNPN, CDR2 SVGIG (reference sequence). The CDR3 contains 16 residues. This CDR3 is CAWSPGLAGVSDTQYF. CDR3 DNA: TGTGCCTGGAGTCCCGGACTAGCGGGAGTATCGGATACGCAGTATTTT.

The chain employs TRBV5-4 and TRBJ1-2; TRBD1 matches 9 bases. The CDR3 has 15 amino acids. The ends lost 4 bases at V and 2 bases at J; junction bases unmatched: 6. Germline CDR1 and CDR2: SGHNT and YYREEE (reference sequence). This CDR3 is CASSTGTGTNYGYTF. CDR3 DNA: TGTGCCAGCAGCACTGGGACAGGGACCAACTATGGCTACACCTTC.

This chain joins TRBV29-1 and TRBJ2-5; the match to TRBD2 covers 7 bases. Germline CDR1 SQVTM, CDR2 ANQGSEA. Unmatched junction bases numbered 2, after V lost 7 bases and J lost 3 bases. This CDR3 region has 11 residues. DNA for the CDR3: TGCAGCGCAGGACTAGAAGAGACCCAGTACTTC. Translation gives CSAGLEETQYF.

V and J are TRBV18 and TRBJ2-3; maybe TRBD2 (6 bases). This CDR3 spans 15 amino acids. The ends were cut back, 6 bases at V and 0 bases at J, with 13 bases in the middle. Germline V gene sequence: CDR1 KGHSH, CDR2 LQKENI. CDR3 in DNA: TGTGCCAGCTCGCTCTCCAGCGGGAGCACAGATACGCAGTATTTT. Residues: CASSLSSGSTDTQYF.

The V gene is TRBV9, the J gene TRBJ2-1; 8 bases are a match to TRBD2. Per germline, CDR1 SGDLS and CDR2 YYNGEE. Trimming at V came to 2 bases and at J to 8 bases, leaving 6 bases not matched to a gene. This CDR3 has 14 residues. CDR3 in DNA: TGTGCCAGCAGCGTTACTAGCGGAACATATGAGCAGTTCTTC. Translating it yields CASSVTSGTYEQFF. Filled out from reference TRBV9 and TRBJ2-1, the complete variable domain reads DSGVTQTPKHLITATGQRVTLRCSPRSGDLSVYWYQQSLDQGLQFLIQYYNGEERAKGNILERFSAQQFPDLHSELNLSSLELGDSALYFCASSVTSGTYEQFFGPGTRLTVL.

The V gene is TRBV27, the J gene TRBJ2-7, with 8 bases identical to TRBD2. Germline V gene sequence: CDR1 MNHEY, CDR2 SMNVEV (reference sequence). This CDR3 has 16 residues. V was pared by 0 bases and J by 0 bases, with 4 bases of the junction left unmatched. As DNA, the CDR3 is TGTGCCAGCAGTTTATCGGCGGGAGGCTCCTCCTACGAGCAGTACTTC. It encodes CASSLSAGGSSYEQYF.

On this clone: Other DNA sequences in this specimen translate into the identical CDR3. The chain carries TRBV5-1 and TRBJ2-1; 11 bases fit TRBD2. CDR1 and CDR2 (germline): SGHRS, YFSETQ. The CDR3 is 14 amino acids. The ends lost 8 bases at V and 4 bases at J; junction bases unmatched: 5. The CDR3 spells CASTSSGGYNEQFF. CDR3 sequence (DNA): TGCGCCAGTACTTCTAGCGGGGGGTACAATGAGCAGTTCTTC.

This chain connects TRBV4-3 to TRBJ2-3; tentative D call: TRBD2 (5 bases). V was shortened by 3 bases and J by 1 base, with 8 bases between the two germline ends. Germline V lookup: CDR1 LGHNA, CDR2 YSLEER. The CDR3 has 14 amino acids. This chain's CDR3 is CASSQGGRTDTQYF. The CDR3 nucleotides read TGCGCCAGCAGCCAGGGCGGGCGCACAGATACGCAGTATTTT.

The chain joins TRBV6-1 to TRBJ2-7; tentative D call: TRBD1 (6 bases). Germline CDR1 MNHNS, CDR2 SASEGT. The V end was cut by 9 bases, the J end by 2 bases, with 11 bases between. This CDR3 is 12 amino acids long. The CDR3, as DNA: TGTGCCAGTACCGACAGGACCTACGAGCAGTACTTC. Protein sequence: CASTDRTYEQYF.

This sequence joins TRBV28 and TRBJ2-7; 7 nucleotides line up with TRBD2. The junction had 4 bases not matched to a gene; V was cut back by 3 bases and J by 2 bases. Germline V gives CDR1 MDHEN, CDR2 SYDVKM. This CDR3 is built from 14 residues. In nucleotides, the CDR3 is TGTGCCAGCAGTTTCCAGCGGGGTACCTACGAGCAGTACTTC. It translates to CASSFQRGTYEQYF.

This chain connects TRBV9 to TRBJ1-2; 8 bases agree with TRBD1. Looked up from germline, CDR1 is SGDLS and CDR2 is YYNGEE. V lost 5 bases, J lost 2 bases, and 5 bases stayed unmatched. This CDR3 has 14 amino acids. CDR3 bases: TGTGCCAGCAGAAGGACAGGGAGGAACTATGGCTACACCTTC. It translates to CASRRTGRNYGYTF.

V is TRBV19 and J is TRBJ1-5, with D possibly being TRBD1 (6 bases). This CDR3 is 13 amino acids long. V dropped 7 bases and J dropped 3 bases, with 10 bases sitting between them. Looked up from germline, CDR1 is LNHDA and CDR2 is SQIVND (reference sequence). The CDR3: CASNEGDNQPQHF. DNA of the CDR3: TGTGCCAGTAATGAGGGGGACAATCAGCCCCAGCATTTT.

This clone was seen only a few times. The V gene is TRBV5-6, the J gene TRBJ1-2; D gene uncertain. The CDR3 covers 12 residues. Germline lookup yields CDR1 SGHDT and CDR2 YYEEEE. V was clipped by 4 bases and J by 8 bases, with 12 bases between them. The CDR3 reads CASSSEVQGYTF. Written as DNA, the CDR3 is TGTGCCAGCAGCAGCGAGGTGCAAGGCTACACCTTC.

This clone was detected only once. CDR3 bases: TGTGCCATCAGTGAGTTTCAGGGGGCGAACACCGGGGAGCTGTTTTTT. Translation gives CAISEFQGANTGELFF. This chain joins TRBV10-3 and TRBJ2-2; 7 nucleotides align to TRBD1. Trimming at V came to 1 base and at J to 0 bases, leaving 2 bases not matched to a gene. The CDR3 is 16 residues long. CDR1 ENHRY and CDR2 SYGVKD come from the germline V gene.

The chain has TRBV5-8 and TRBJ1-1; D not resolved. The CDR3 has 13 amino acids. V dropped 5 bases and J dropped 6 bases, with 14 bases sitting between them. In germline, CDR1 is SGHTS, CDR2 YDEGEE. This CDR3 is CASRLAGGAEAFF. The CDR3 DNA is TGTGCCAGCAGATTAGCTGGCGGGGCTGAAGCTTTCTTT.

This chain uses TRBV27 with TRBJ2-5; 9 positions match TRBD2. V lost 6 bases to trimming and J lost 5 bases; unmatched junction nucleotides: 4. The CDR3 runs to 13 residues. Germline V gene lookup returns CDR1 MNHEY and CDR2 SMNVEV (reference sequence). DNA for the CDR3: TGTGCCAGCAGGCCGGGACTAGCTGAGACCCAGTACTTC. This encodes CASRPGLAETQYF.

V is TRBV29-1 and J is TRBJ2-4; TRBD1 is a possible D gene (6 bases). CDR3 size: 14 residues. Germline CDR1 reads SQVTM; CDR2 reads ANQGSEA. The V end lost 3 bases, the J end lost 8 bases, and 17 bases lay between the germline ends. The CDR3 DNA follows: TGCAGCGTTGAGTCCGGGACAACAAATGACATTCAGTACTTC. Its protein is CSVESGTTNDIQYF.

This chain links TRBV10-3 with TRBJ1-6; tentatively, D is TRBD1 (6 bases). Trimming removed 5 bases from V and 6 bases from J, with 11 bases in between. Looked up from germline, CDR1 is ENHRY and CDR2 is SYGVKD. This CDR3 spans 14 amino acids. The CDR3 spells CAISSGDGNSPLHF. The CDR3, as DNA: TGTGCCATCAGTTCAGGGGATGGTAATTCACCCCTCCACTTT.

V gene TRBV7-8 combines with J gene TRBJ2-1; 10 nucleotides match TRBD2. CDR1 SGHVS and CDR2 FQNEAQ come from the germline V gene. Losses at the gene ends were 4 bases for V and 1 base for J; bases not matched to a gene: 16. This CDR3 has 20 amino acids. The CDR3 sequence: CASSSRGGSGGPWSYNEQFF. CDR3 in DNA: TGTGCCAGCAGCTCCCGGGGAGGTAGCGGGGGGCCCTGGTCCTACAATGAGCAGTTCTTC. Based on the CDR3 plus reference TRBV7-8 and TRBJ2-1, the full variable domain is GAGVSQSPRYKVAKRGQDVALRCDPISGHVSLFWYQQALGQGPEFLTYFQNEAQLDKSGLPSDRFFAERPEGSVSTLKIQRTQQEDSAVYLCASSSRGGSGGPWSYNEQFFGPGTRLTVL.

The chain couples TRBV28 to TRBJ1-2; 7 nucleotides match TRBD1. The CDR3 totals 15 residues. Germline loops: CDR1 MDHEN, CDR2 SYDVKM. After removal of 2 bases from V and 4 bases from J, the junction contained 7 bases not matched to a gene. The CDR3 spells CASSLETDRSYGYTF. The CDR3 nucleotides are TGTGCCAGCAGTTTAGAGACGGACAGGTCCTATGGCTACACCTTC.